What follows are 14 T cell receptor beta chains derived from one specimen sequenced in a study of cytomegalovirus exposure and HLA in healthy donors. Primers: 60 Vbeta forward and 13 Jbeta reverse. Repertoires were generated with immunoSEQ multiplex PCR, while TCRdb's copy carries only in-frame clones and drops some. The table lists 55,000 to 80,000 clones, more than 70% of them singletons. Sequencing was done on a sample of PBMCs. The origin of the receptors is a woman between 25 and 40 years old in good health and CMV-seronegative.

The genes are TRBV9 and TRBJ1-1, with 9 nucleotides matching TRBD1. The CDR3 covers 18 residues. J was trimmed by 3 bases and V by 0 bases; bases with no gene match: 12. The germline V gene encodes CDR1 SGDLS and CDR2 YYNGEE. The CDR3 region has the DNA TGTGCCAGCAGCGTAGGTGATCGACAGGGGGAGTGGGACACTGAAGCTTTCTTT. Encoded protein: CASSVGDRQGEWDTEAFF.

This clone was observed once. This chain connects TRBV4-1 to TRBJ2-7; TRBD2 might be the D (5 bases). The CDR3 extends over 16 amino acids. CDR1 is MGHRA and CDR2 is YSYEKL in the germline V gene. The V gene lost 1 base and the J gene lost 0 bases, with 13 bases spanning the gap. The CDR3 bases are TGCGCCAGCAGCCAAGGGGCGGGTGCGAGCTCCTACGAGCAGTACTTC. It translates to CASSQGAGASSYEQYF.

This clone was counted only a few times. The chain combines TRBV28 with TRBJ1-1; D is unresolved. The germline V gene encodes CDR1 MDHEN and CDR2 SYDVKM. With 6 bases removed from V and 2 bases from J, the gap between germline ends came to 10 bases. The CDR3 contains 13 residues. The CDR3, as DNA: TGTGCCAGCAGCGGCAGACAAAACACTGAAGCTTTCTTT. It encodes CASSGRQNTEAFF.

V is TRBV10-2 and J is TRBJ1-1; perhaps TRBD1 as D (5 bases). This CDR3 has 14 residues. V was clipped by 0 bases and J by 4 bases, with 9 bases between them. Germline CDR1 and CDR2: WSHSY and SAAADI. CDR3 protein: CASSESGGTTEAFF. As DNA, the CDR3 is TGCGCCAGCAGTGAGTCGGGGGGGACCACTGAAGCTTTCTTT.

This clone is a singleton in its sample. The J gene is TRBJ2-7, the V gene TRBV5-1; TRBD1 is a possible D gene (5 bases). The V end lost 3 bases, the J end lost 5 bases, and 36 bases lay between the germline ends. Germline V gene lookup returns CDR1 SGHRS and CDR2 YFSETQ. The CDR3 covers 21 residues. The CDR3 is CASSSHWSVGASQGRSHEQYF. The CDR3 DNA sequence: TGCGCCAGCAGCTCCCACTGGAGTGTCGGCGCTAGTCAGGGAAGGTCCCACGAGCAGTACTTC.

This clone was counted a single time. The chain employs TRBV7-6 and TRBJ1-2; 9 bases line up with TRBD1. Germline V gives CDR1 SGHVS, CDR2 FNYEAQ. The CDR3 runs to 15 residues. Losses at the gene ends were 4 bases for V and 5 bases for J; bases not matched to a gene: 8. The CDR3: CASSSQDRGKYGYTF. CDR3 bases: TGTGCCAGCAGCTCCCAGGACAGGGGAAAGTATGGCTACACCTTC.

The V and J genes are TRBV27 and TRBJ1-1, with 12 bases lining up with TRBD1. Germline CDR1 reads MNHEY; CDR2 reads SMNVEV (reference sequence). This CDR3 is 14 amino acids long. The J segment lost 10 bases and the V segment lost 6 bases, leaving 9 bases of the junction unmatched. This chain's CDR3 is CASREGQGAQVAFF. In DNA, the CDR3 is TGTGCCAGCAGGGAGGGACAGGGGGCTCAAGTAGCTTTCTTT.

This chain links TRBV4-1 with TRBJ2-1, with 9 bases fitting TRBD1. The CDR3 is made up of 16 amino acids. CDR1 and CDR2 (germline): MGHRA, YSYEKL. Trimming at V came to 4 bases and at J to 3 bases, leaving 7 bases not matched to a gene. This CDR3 is CASSRVRTGDYNEQFF. The CDR3 nucleotides are TGCGCCAGCAGCCGGGTCAGGACAGGGGACTACAATGAGCAGTTCTTC.

This clone was detected a few times. V usage is TRBV5-1 and J usage is TRBJ2-7; TRBD2 aligns across 9 bases. The germline V gene has CDR1 SGHRS and CDR2 YFSETQ. The CDR3 has 16 amino acids. With V trimmed by 4 bases and J by 1 base, 9 bases remained unmatched. The CDR3 loop reads CASSPSASGISYEQYF. As DNA, the CDR3 is TGCGCCAGCAGCCCGAGCGCTAGCGGGATATCCTACGAGCAGTACTTC.

The chain uses TRBV5-4 and TRBJ2-1; TRBD1 agrees at 7 bases. There are 12 residues in the CDR3. CDR1 SGHNT and CDR2 YYREEE come from the germline V gene (reference sequence). After removal of 4 bases from V and 6 bases from J, the junction contained 1 base not matched to a gene. The CDR3 nucleotides read TGTGCCAGCAGCCCAGGGGGCAATGAGCAGTTCTTC. Translation: CASSPGGNEQFF.

The count of this clone is one. The chain employs TRBV18 and TRBJ2-6, with 11 bases matching TRBD2. Germline assignment: CDR1 KGHSH and CDR2 LQKENI. This CDR3 contains 17 residues. The ends lost 4 bases at V and 0 bases at J; junction bases unmatched: 2. The CDR3 reads CASSLAGGDSGANVLTF. For the CDR3, the DNA is TGTGCCAGCTCACTAGCGGGAGGGGACTCTGGGGCCAACGTCCTGACTTTC.

J is TRBJ1-2 and V is TRBV27; the match to TRBD1 covers 9 bases. This CDR3 region has 13 residues. The germline V gene encodes CDR1 MNHEY and CDR2 SMNVEV (reference sequence). Germline trimming cut 4 bases from V and 7 bases from J; bases unmatched to any gene: 4. The CDR3 DNA sequence: TGTGCCAGCAGTTATACAGGGGGCGGTGGCTACACCTTC. Translation gives CASSYTGGGGYTF.

This sequence joins TRBV12-5 and TRBJ2-7; 9 nucleotides align to TRBD2. Looked up from germline, CDR1 is LGHNT and CDR2 is FRNRAP. The CDR3 is made up of 16 amino acids. J was trimmed by 1 base and V by 5 bases; bases with no gene match: 9. CDR3 sequence reads: CASGPLTSGESYEQYV. In DNA form, the CDR3 reads TGTGCTAGTGGTCCTCTGACTAGCGGAGAGTCCTACGAGCAGTACGTC.

This clone occurred a few times. The genes are TRBV6-5 and TRBJ1-4, with D possibly matching TRBD1 (5 bases). The ends were cut back, 0 bases at V and 8 bases at J, with 13 bases in the middle. CDR1 is MNHEY, CDR2 SVGAGI, per germline. The CDR3 has 15 residues. CDR3 loop: CASSYSIRVQEKLFF. The CDR3 DNA reads as TGTGCCAGCAGTTACTCGATCAGGGTCCAGGAAAAACTGTTTTTT.